This entry concerns a single T cell receptor (beta chain). Its antigen is not identified. This specimen belongs to a study of CD8+CD57+ T cells in acquired aplastic anemia. Regarding the study as a whole: About 29 CD8+ CDR3 sequences occurred in both the patients and the controls.

Deletions cut 5 bases from V and 7 bases from J, with 17 bases between. The CDR3 has 14 residues. Per germline, CDR1 KGHDR and CDR2 SFDVKD. Genomic DNA provided the template from which TCR beta VDJ and CDR3 profiles were obtained. Each CDR3 protein gets one entry after TCRdb re-called the reads with MiXCR. This sample has about 190,000 distinct CDR3 sequences, with approximately 48% found just once. Flow cytometry had shown expanded CD8+CD57+ cells in the patients chosen for sequencing. There was no therapy given to any patient before the blood sampling took place. The sequencing sample was made of sorted CD4+, CD8+, or CD8+CD57+ T cells (not recorded which) from PBMCs. The receptor comes from a human donor with aplastic anemia. This sequence joins TRBV24-1 and TRBJ2-7, with D perhaps TRBD1 (6 bases). This chain's CDR3 is CATSATTGLGEQYF. The CDR3 DNA reads TGTGCCACCAGTGCTACTACAGGGCTTGGGGAGCAGTACTTC.